A few counts support the clone carrying this TCR beta chain. These data are taken from a study of blood T cell repertoires in COVID-19. Study overall: COVID-19 samples collected from the United States, Italy and Spain covered acute and convalescent phases. Nucleic acid was either cDNA or gDNA, and it came from T cells, B-cell-depleted T cells, or PBMCs.

The germline gives CDR1 SGDLS, CDR2 YYNGEE. The V and J ends lost 0 bases and 4 bases, in that order; junction bases with no gene match: 6. This CDR3 spans 15 amino acids. Original methodology: The authors estimated nucleated cell counts from reference gene primer amplification. Sequencing used immunoSEQ multiplex PCR; TCRdb keeps in-frame clones, though not all of them. Clonal size and the V and J genes are those of that table, whereas D and trimming came from the DNA. The table has over 100,000 clones, around 86% seen once. The TCR was taken from a man at least 80 years old with acute or convalescent COVID-19. The specimen sequenced was peripheral blood. The chain recombines TRBV9 with TRBJ2-7, with 8 nucleotides matching TRBD2. The CDR3 nucleotides are TGTGCCAGCAGCGTAGGGAATAGCGGGGAATACGAGCAGTACTTC. Protein sequence: CASSVGNSGEYEQYF. Using reference TRBV9 and TRBJ2-7 for the parts outside the CDR3, the full variable domain is DSGVTQTPKHLITATGQRVTLRCSPRSGDLSVYWYQQSLDQGLQFLIQYYNGEERAKGNILERFSAQQFPDLHSELNLSSLELGDSALYFCASSVGNSGEYEQYFGPGTRLTVT.